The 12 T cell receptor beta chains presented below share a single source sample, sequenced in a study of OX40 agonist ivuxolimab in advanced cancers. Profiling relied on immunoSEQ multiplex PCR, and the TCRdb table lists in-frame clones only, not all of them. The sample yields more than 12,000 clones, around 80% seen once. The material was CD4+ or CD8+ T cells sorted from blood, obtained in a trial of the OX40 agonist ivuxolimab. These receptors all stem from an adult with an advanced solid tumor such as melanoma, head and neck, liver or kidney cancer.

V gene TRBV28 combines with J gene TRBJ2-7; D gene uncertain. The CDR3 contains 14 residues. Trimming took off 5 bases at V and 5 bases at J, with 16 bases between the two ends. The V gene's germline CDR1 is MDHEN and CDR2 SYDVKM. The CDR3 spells CASSVDGRGNEQYF. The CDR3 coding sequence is TGTGCCAGCAGTGTAGACGGCCGTGGGAACGAGCAGTACTTC.

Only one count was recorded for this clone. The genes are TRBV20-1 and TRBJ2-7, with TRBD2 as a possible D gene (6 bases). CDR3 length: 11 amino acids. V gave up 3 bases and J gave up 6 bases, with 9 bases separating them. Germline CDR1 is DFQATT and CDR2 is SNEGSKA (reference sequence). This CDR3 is CSARGGSEQYF. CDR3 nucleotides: TGCAGTGCTAGGGGGGGTTCCGAGCAGTACTTC.

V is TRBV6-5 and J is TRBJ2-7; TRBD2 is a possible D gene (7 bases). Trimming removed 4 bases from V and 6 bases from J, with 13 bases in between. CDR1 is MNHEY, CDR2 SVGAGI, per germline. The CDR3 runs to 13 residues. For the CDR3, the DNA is TGTGCCAGCAGTTGGGGGGGGCGCGGCGAGCAGTACTTC. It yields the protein CASSWGGRGEQYF.

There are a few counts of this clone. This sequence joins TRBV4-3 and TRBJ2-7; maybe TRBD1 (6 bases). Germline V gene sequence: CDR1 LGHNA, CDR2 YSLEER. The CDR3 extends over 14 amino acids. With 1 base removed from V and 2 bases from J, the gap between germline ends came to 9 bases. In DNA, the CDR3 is TGCGCCAGCAGCCAAGGGGCAGGGGCCTACGAGCAGTACTTC. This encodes CASSQGAGAYEQYF.

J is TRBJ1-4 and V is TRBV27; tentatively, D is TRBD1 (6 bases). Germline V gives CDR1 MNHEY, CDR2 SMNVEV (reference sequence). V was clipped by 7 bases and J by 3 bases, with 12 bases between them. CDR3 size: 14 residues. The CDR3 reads CASNRGGSNEKLFF. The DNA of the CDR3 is TGTGCCAGCAACCGAGGGGGGTCTAATGAAAAACTGTTTTTT.

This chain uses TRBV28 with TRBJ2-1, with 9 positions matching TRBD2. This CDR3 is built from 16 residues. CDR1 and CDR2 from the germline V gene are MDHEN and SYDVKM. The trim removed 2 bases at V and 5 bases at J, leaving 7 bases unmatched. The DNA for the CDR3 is TGTGCCAGCAGTTTACTCCTTAGCGGGAGCCACAATGAGCAGTTCTTC. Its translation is CASSLLLSGSHNEQFF. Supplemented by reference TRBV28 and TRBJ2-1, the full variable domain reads DVKVTQSSRYLVKRTGEKVFLECVQDMDHENMFWYRQDPGLGLRLIYFSYDVKMKEKGDIPEGYSVSREKKERFSLILESASTNQTSMYLCASSLLLSGSHNEQFFGPGTRLTVL.

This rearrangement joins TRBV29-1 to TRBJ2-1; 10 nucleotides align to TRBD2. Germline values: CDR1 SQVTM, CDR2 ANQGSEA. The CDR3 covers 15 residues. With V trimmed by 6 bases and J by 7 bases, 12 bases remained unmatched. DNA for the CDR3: TGCAGCGTGGACTCTAGCGGGAGTTTAAGGAATGAGCAGTTCTTC. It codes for CSVDSSGSLRNEQFF.

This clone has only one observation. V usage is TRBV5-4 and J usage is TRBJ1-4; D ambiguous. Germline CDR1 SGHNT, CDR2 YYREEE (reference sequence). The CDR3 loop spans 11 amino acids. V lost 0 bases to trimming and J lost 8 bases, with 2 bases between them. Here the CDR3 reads CASSLDEKLFF. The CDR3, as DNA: TGTGCCAGCAGCTTGGACGAAAAACTGTTTTTT.

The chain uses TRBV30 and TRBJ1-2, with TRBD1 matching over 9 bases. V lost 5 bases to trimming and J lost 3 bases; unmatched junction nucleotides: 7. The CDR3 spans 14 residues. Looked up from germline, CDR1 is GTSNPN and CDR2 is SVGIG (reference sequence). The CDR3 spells CAWALDRGDYGYTF. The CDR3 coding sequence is TGTGCCTGGGCCCTGGACAGGGGCGACTATGGCTACACCTTC.

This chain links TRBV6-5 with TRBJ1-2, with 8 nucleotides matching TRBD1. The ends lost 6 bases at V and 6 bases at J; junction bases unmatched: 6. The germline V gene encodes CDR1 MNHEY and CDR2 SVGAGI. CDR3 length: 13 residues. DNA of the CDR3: TGTGCCAGCAGGGAGACAGGGGAGGATGGCTACACCTTC. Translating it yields CASRETGEDGYTF.

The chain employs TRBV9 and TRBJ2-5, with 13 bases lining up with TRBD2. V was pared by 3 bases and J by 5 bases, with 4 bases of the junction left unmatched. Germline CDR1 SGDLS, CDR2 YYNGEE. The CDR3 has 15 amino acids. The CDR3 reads CASSAGTSGTETQYF. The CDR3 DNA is TGTGCCAGCAGCGCCGGGACTAGCGGGACTGAGACCCAGTACTTC. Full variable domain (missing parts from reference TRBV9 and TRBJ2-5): DSGVTQTPKHLITATGQRVTLRCSPRSGDLSVYWYQQSLDQGLQFLIQYYNGEERAKGNILERFSAQQFPDLHSELNLSSLELGDSALYFCASSAGTSGTETQYFGPGTRLLVL.

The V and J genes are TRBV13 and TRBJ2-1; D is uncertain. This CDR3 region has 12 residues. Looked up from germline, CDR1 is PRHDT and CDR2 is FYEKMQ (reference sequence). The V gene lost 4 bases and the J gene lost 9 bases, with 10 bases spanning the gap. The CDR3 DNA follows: TGTGCCAGCAGCTACCCCCCCCCTGAGCAGTTCTTC. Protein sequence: CASSYPPPEQFF. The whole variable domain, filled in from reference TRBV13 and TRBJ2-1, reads AAGVIQSPRHLIKEKRETATLKCYPIPRHDTVYWYQQGPGQDPQFLISFYEKMQSDKGSIPDRFSAQQFSDYHSELNMSSLELGDSALYFCASSYPPPEQFFGPGTRLTVL.